The present T cell receptor beta chain was sequenced within a study of shared clonotypes between healthy human individuals. Across the whole study: For every donor, three CD4 naive, three CD4 memory, two CD8 naive and one CD8 memory plates were used.

As for this clone: The antigen remains undetermined.

Study-wide results and limits: Researchers found naive subsets generally carried larger estimated richness than memory subsets.

The naive CD8 subset, CD45RO-negative cells positively selected for CCR7, excluded terminally differentiated effector memory CD45RA+ cells. Every contributor of samples was a Caucasian grown-up residing in Nashville, Tennessee. TCRdb keeps only in-frame clones here, not all; method: immunoSEQ multiplex PCR. Among 800,000 or so clones listed, 96% were seen once. There are 19 residues in the CDR3. CDR1 and CDR2 (germline): SGHVS, FQNEAQ. Unmatched junction bases numbered 12, after V lost 0 bases and J lost 4 bases. The chain is built from TRBV7-8 and TRBJ2-1; 10 nucleotides match TRBD2. Sequenced input: naive CD8+ T cells sorted from blood. This clonotype was obtained from a man aged 30 to 45 in good health. The CDR3 DNA sequence: TGTGCCAGCAGCTTAGCCAGCGGGAGGGCCACCCCCCCGTACAATGAGCAGTTCTTC. It yields the protein CASSLASGRATPPYNEQFF.